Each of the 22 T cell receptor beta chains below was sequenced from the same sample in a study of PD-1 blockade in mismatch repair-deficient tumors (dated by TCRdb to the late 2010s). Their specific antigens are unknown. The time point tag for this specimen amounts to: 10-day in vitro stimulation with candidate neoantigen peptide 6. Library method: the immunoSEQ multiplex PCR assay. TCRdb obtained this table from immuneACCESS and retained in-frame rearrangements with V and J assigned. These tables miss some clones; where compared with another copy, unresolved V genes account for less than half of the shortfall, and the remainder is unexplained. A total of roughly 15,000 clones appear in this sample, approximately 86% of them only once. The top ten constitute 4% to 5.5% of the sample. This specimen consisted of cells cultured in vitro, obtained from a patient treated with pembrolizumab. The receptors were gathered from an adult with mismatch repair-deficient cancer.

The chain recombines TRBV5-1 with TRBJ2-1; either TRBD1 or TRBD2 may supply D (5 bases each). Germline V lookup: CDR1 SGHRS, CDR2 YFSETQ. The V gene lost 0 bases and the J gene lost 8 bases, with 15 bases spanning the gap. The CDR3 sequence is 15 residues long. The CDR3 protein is CASSLELGTGYEQFF. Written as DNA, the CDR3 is TGCGCCAGCAGCTTGGAACTCGGGACCGGGTATGAGCAGTTCTTC.

In DNA form, the CDR3 reads TGTGCCAGCAGTTTCGGCACCCTCACAGATACGCAGTATTTT. It translates to CASSFGTLTDTQYF. This chain links TRBV27 with TRBJ2-3; the D is unclear. Deletions cut 3 bases from V and 2 bases from J, with 9 bases between. Germline CDR1 MNHEY, CDR2 SMNVEV (reference sequence). This CDR3 comprises 14 residues.

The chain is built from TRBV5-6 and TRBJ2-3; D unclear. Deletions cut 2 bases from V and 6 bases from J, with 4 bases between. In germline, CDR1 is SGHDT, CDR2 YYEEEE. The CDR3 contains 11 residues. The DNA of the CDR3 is TGTGCCAGCAGCTTCGGGGATACGCAGTATTTT. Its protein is CASSFGDTQYF.

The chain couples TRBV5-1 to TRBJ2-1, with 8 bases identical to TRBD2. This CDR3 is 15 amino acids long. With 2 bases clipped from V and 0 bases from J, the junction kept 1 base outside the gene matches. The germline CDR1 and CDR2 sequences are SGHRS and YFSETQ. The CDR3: CASSFSGSSYNEQFF. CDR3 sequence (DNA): TGCGCCAGCAGCTTCAGCGGGAGCTCCTACAATGAGCAGTTCTTC. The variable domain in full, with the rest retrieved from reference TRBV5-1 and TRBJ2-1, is KAGVTQTPRYLIKTRGQQVTLSCSPISGHRSVSWYQQTPGQGLQFLFEYFSETQRNKGNFPGRFSGRQFSNSRSEMNVSTLELGDSALYLCASSFSGSSYNEQFFGPGTRLTVL.

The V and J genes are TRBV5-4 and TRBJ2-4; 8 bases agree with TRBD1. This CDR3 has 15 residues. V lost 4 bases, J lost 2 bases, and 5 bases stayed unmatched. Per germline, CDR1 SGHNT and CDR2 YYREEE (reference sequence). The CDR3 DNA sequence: TGTGCCAGCAGCAAGACAGGGGAGCCCAAAAACATTCAGTACTTC. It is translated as CASSKTGEPKNIQYF.

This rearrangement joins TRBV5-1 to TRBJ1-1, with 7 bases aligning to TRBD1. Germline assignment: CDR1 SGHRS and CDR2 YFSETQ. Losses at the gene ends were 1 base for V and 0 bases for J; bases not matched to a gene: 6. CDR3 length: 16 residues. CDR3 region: CASSLPQGDMNTEAFF. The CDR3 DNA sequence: TGCGCCAGCAGCTTGCCCCAGGGGGACATGAACACTGAAGCTTTCTTT.

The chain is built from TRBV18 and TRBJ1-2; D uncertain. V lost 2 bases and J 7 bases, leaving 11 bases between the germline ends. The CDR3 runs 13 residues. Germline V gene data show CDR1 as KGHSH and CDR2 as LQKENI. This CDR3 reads CASSPGRLGGYTF. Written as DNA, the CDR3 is TGTGCCAGCTCACCAGGACGGTTAGGTGGCTACACCTTC.

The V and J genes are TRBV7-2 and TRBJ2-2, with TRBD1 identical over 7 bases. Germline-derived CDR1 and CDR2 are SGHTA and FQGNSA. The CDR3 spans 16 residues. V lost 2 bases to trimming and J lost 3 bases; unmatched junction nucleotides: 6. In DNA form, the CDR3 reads TGTGCCAGCAGCTTAATGCCAGGGGGATACACCGGGGAGCTGTTTTTT. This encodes CASSLMPGGYTGELFF.

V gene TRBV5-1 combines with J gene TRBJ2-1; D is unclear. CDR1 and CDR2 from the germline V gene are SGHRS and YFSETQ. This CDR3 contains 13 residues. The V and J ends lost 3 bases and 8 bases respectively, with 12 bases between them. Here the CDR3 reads CASSSSLRDEQFF. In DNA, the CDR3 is TGCGCCAGCAGCTCCTCGCTCCGGGATGAGCAGTTCTTC. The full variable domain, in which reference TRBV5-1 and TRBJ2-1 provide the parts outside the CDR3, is KAGVTQTPRYLIKTRGQQVTLSCSPISGHRSVSWYQQTPGQGLQFLFEYFSETQRNKGNFPGRFSGRQFSNSRSEMNVSTLELGDSALYLCASSSSLRDEQFFGPGTRLTVL.

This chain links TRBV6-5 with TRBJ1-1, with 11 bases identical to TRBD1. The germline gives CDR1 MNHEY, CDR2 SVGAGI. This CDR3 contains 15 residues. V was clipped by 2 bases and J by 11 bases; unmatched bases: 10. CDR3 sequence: CASSYPPGQGVGAFF. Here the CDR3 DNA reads TGTGCCAGCAGTTACCCCCCGGGACAGGGGGTCGGGGCTTTCTTT.

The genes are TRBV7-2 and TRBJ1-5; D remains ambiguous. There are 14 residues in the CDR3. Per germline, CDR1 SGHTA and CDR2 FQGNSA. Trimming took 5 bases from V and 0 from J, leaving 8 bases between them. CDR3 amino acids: CASSRDNSNQPQHF. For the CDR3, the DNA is TGTGCCAGCAGCCGCGACAATAGCAATCAGCCCCAGCATTTT. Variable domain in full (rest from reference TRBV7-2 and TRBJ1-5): GAGVSQSPSNKVTEKGKDVELRCDPISGHTALYWYRQSLGQGLEFLIYFQGNSAPDKSGLPSDRFSAERTGGSVSTLTIQRTQQEDSAVYLCASSRDNSNQPQHFGDGTRLSIL.

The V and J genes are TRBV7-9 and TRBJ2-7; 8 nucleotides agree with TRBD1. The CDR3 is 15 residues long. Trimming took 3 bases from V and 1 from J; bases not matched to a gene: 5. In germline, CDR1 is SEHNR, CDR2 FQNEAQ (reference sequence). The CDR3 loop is CASSLGTGGSYEQYF. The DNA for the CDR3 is TGTGCCAGCAGCTTGGGTACAGGGGGGTCCTACGAGCAGTACTTC.

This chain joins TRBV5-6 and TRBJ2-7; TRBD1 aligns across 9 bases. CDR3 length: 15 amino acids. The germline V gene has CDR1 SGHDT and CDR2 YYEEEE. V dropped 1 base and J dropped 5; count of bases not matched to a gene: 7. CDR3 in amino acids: CASSLLGTGLNEQYF. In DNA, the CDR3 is TGTGCCAGCAGCTTGCTGGGGACAGGGCTAAACGAGCAGTACTTC.

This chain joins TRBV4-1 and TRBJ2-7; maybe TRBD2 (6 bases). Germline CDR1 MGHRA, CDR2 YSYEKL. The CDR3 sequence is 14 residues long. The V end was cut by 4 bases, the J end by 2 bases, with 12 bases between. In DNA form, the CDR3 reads TGCGCCAGCAGCCCCGATGCGGGGACCTACGAGCAGTACTTC. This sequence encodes CASSPDAGTYEQYF.

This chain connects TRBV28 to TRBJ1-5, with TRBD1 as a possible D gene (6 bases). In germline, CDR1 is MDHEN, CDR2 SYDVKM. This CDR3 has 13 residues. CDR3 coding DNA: TGTGGCACCAACAGGGATAGCAATCAGCCCCAGCATTTT. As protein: CGTNRDSNQPQHF.

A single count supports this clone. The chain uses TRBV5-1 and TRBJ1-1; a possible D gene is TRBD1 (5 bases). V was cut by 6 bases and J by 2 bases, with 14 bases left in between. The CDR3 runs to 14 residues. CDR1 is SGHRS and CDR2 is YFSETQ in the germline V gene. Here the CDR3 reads CASNSEGRNTEAFF. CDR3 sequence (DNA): TGCGCCAGCAACTCAGAGGGGAGAAACACTGAAGCTTTCTTT.

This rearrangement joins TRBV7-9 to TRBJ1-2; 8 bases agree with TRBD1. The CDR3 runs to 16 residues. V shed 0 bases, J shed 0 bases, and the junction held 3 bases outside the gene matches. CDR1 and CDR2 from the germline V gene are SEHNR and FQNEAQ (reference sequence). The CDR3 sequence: CASSLAGTGSNYGYTF. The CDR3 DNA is TGTGCCAGCAGCTTAGCGGGGACAGGCTCTAACTATGGCTACACCTTC. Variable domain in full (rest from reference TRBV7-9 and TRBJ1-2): DTGVSQNPRHKITKRGQNVTFRCDPISEHNRLYWYRQTLGQGPEFLTYFQNEAQLEKSRLLSDRFSAERPKGSFSTLEIQRTEQGDSAMYLCASSLAGTGSNYGYTFGSGTRLTVV.

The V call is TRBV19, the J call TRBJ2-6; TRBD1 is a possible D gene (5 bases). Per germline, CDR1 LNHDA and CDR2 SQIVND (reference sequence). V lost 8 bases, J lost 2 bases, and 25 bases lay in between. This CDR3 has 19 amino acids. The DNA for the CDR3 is TGTGCCAGTCCATTAGGGGTCGGTAGGGTTCCACCTGGGGCCAACGTCCTGACTTTC. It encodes CASPLGVGRVPPGANVLTF.

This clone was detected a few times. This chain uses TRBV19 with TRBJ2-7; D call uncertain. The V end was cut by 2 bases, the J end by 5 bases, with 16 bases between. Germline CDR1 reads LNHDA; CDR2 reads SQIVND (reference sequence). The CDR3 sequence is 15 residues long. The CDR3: CASSIIVGTQNEQYF. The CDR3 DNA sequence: TGTGCCAGTAGTATAATAGTAGGCACCCAGAACGAGCAGTACTTC.

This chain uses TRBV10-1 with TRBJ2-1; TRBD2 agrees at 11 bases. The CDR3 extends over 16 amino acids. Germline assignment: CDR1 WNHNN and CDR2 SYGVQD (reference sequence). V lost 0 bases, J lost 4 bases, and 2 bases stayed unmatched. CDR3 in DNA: TGCGCCAGCAGTGAGTCTACTAGCGGGGGATACAATGAGCAGTTCTTC. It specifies CASSESTSGGYNEQFF.

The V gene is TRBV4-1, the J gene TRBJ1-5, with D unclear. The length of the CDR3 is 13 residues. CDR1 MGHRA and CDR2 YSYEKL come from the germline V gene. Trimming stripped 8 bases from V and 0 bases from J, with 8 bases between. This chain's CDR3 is CASAGGSNQPQHF. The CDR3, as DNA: TGCGCCAGCGCCGGCGGTAGCAATCAGCCCCAGCATTTT.

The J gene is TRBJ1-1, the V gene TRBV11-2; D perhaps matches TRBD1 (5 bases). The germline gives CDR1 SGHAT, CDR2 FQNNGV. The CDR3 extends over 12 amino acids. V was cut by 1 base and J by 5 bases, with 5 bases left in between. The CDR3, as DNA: TGTGCCAGCAGCTTAGCAGGGACTGAAGCTTTCTTT. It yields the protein CASSLAGTEAFF.